Here is one T cell receptor beta chain with its context. Its antigen is currently unknown. The PCR ran on 60 Vbeta and 13 Jbeta primers. Data came from immunoSEQ multiplex PCR; TCRdb stores just in-frame clones and leaves some out. The table counts 130,000 or so clones; about 2.3% lies in the top ten. These data originate in a study of cytomegalovirus exposure and HLA in healthy donors. Study results and caveats: Within a later analysis, the majority of CMV-associated TCR beta chains appeared HLA-restricted. At a 0.05 false discovery rate, a later analysis found about 17,000 TCR beta sequences to be associated with HLA alleles.

CDR3 size: 18 residues. Trimming removed 3 bases from V and 1 base from J; junction bases left unmatched: 8. The germline gives CDR1 SNHLY, CDR2 FYNNEI. Sampled while nominally healthy, donors likely had unrecorded immune exposures. The sequence came from a woman aged 18-29 years in good health and CMV-seronegative. Sequencing was performed on PBMCs. The rearrangement links TRBV2 to TRBJ2-7, with TRBD2 identical over 14 bases. The CDR3 coding sequence is TGTGCCAGCAGTGAGATGGGACTAGCGGGAGTTGGGTCCTACGAGCAGTACTTC. Translation: CASSEMGLAGVGSYEQYF.